This paragraph reports one T cell receptor (beta chain). Its antigen remains unidentified. The record originates from a study of persistence of HIV-infected CD4 T cells. The stimulus was lysate of CMV-infected fibroblasts, about 10 ug/mL. Sorting selected CD4+ T cells upregulating both CD40 ligand and CD69. Germline assignment: CDR1 SGHRS and CDR2 YFSETQ. The V and J ends lost 4 bases and 2 bases, in that order; junction bases with no gene match: 19. The CDR3 is 19 residues long. This was the immunoSEQ version 4 assay in survey mode. This table comes from immunoSEQ multiplex PCR, and its TCRdb copy is limited to in-frame clones, with some not included. This table has some 20,000 clones, less than 65% appearing once.

V gene TRBV5-1 combines with J gene TRBJ2-7, with 9 nucleotides matching TRBD1. The source material was CD4+ T cells sorted from PBMCs after approximately 19-hour stimulation, sampled from a patient who received antiretroviral therapy. The TCR originated in an adult woman with HIV who was CMV-seropositive. This chain's CDR3 is CASSPTKTGQGLSAYEQYF. In nucleotides, the CDR3 is TGCGCCAGCAGCCCTACAAAAACCGGACAGGGGCTTTCCGCCTACGAGCAGTACTTC.